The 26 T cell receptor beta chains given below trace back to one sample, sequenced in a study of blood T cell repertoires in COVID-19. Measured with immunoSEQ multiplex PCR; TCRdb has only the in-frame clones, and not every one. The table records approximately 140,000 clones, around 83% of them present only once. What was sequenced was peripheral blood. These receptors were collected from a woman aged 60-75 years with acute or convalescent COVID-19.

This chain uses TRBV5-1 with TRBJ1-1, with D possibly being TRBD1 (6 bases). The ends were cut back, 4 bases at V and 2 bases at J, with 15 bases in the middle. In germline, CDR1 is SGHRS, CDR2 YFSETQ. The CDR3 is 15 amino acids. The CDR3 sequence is CASSPDPGTNTEAFF. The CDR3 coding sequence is TGCGCCAGCAGCCCGGATCCGGGGACAAACACTGAAGCTTTCTTT.

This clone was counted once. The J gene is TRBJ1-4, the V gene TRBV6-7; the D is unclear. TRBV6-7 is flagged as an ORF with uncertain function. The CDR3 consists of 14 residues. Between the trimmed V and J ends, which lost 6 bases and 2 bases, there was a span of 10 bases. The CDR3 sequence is CASRPTYTNEKLFF. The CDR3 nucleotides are TGTGCCAGCAGACCCACCTATACTAATGAAAAACTGTTTTTT.

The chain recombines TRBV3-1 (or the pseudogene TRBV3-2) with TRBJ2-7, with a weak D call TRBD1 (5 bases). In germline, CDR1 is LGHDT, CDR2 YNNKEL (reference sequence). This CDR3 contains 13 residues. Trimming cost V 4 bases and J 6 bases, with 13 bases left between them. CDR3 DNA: TGTGCCAGCAGCCCTTCCCAAAGGGGCGAGCAGTACTTC. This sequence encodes CASSPSQRGEQYF.

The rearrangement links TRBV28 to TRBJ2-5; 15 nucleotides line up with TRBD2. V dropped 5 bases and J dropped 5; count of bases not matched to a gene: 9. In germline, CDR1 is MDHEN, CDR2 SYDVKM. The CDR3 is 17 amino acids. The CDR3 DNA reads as TGTGCCAGCAGTCCCCGGACTAGCGGGGGGGCCCGGGAGACCCAGTACTTC. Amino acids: CASSPRTSGGARETQYF.

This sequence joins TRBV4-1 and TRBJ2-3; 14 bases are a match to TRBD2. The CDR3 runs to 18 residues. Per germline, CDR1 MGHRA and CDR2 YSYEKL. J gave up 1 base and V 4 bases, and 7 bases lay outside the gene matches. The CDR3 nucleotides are TGCGCCAGCAGCCCCCGACTAGCGGGGGGGCGGGGCACAGATACGCAGTATTTT. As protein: CASSPRLAGGRGTDTQYF.

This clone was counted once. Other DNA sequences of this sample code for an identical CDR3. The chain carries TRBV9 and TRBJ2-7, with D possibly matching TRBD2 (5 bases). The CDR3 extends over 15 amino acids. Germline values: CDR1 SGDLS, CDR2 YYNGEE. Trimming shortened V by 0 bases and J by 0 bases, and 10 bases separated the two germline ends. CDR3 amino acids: CASSVGTGSSYEQYF. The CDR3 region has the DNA TGTGCCAGCAGCGTAGGGACGGGGAGCTCCTACGAGCAGTACTTC.

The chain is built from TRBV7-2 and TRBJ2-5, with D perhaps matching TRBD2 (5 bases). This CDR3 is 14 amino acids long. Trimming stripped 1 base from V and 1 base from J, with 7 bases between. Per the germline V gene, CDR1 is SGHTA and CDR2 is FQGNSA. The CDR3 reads CASSLGTLQETQYF. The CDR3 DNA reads TGTGCCAGCAGCTTAGGGACTCTCCAAGAGACCCAGTACTTC.

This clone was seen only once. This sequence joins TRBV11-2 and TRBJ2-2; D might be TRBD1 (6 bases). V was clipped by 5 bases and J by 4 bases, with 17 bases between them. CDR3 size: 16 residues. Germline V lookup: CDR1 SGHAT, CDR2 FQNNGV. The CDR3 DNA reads TGTGCCAGCAGCATAAACACAGGGTGGGGCACCGGGGAGCTGTTTTTT. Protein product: CASSINTGWGTGELFF. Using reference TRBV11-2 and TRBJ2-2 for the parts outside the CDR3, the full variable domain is EAGVAQSPRYKIIEKRQSVAFWCNPISGHATLYWYQQILGQGPKLLIQFQNNGVVDDSQLPKDRFSAERLKGVDSTLKIQPAKLEDSAVYLCASSINTGWGTGELFFGEGSRLTVL.

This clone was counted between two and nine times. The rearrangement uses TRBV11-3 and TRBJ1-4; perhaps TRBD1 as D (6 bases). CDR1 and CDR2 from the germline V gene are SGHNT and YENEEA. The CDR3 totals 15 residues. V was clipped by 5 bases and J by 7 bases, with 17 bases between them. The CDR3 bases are TGTGCCAGCAGCAGCCGACAGGTTTTCAGTGAAAAACTGTTTTTT. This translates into CASSSRQVFSEKLFF.

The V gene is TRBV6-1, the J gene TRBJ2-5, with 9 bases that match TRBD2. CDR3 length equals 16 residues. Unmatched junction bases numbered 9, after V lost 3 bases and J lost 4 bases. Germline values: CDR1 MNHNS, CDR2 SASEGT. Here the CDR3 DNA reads TGTGCCAGCAGTGACGGGACTAGCTTGGCAGGAGAGACCCAGTACTTC. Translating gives CASSDGTSLAGETQYF.

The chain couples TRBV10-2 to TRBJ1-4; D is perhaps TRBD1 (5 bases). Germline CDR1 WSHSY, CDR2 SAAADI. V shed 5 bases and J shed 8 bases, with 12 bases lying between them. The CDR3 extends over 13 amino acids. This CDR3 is CASSTGVREKLFF. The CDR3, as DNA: TGCGCCAGCAGTACGGGGGTCCGGGAAAAACTGTTTTTT.

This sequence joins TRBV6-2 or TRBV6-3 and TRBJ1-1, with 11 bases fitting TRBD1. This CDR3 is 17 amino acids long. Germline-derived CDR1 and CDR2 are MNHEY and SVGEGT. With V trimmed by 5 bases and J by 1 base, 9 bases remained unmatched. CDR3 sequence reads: CASSTRTGGSGNTEAFF. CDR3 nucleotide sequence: TGTGCCAGCAGTACTCGGACAGGGGGCTCCGGGAACACTGAAGCTTTCTTT.

CDR3 bases: TGTGCCAGCAGCCAAGGGGGGGGCTACTATGGCTACACCTTC. Its protein product is CASSQGGGYYGYTF. This rearrangement joins TRBV14 to TRBJ1-2; D perhaps matches TRBD1 (6 bases). The germline V gene encodes CDR1 SGHDN and CDR2 FVKESK. This CDR3 region has 14 residues. Trimming shortened V by 1 base and J by 3 bases, and 9 bases separated the two germline ends. Combining the CDR3 with reference TRBV14 and TRBJ1-2 gives the whole variable domain EAGVTQFPSHSVIEKGQTVTLRCDPISGHDNLYWYRRVMGKEIKFLLHFVKESKQDESGMPNNRFLAERTGGTYSTLKVQPAELEDSGVYFCASSQGGGYYGYTFGSGTRLTVV.

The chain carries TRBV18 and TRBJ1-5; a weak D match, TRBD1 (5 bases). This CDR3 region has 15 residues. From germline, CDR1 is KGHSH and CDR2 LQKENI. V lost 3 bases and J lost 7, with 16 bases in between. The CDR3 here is CASSPWARAQQPQHF. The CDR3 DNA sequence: TGTGCCAGCTCACCTTGGGCCAGGGCCCAGCAGCCCCAGCATTTT.

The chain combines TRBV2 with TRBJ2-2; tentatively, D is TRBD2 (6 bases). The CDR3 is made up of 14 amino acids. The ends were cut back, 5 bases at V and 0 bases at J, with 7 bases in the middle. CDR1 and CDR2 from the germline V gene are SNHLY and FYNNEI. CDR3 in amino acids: CASSRGTNTGELFF. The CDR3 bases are TGTGCCAGCAGTCGGGGGACGAACACCGGGGAGCTGTTTTTT.

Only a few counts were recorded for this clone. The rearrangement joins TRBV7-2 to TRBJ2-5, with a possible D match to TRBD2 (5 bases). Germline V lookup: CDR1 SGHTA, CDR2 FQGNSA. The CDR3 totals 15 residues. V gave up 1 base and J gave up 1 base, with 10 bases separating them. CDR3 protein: CASSLDLLVQETQYF. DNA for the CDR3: TGTGCCAGCAGCTTAGATCTACTAGTCCAAGAGACCCAGTACTTC.

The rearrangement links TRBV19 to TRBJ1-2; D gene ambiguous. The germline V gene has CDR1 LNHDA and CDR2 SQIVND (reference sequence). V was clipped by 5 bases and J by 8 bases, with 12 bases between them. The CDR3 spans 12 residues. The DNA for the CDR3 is TGTGCCAGTAGTGTGGAGTATGACGGCTACACCTTC. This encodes CASSVEYDGYTF.

This CDR3 is CASSKRQGNSSSGANVLTF. The DNA of the CDR3 is TGTGCCAGCAGCAAGAGGCAGGGAAATTCGAGCTCTGGGGCCAACGTCCTGACTTTC. J is TRBJ2-6 and V is TRBV21-1; the table calls TRBD1, which could not be checked here. TRBV21-1 is reported as a pseudogene. There are 19 residues in the CDR3.

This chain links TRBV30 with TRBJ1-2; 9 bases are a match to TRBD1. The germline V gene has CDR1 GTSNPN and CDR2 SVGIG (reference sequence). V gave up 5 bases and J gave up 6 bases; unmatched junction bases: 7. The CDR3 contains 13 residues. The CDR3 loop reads CAWPSGTGNGYTF. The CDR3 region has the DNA TGTGCCTGGCCCTCCGGGACAGGGAATGGCTACACCTTC.

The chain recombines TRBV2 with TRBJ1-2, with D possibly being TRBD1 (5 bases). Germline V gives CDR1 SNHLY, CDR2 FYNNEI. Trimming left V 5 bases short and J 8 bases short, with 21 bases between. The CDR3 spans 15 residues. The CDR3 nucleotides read TGTGCCAGCAGTATACTTAAGCCCCGGGGGAACGGCTACACCTTC. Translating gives CASSILKPRGNGYTF.

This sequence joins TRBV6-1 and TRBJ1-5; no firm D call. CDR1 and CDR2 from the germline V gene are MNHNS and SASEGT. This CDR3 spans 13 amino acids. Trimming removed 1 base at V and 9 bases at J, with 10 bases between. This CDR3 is CASSEGERLPQHF. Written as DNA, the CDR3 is TGTGCCAGCAGTGAAGGGGAGCGTCTGCCCCAGCATTTT.

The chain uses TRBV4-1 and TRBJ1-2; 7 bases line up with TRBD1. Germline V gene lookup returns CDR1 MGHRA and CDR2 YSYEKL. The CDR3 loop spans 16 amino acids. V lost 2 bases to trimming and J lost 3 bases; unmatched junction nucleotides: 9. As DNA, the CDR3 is TGCGCCAGCAGCCAAACTCTTCTAGGACAGGACTATGGCTACACCTTC. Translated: CASSQTLLGQDYGYTF.

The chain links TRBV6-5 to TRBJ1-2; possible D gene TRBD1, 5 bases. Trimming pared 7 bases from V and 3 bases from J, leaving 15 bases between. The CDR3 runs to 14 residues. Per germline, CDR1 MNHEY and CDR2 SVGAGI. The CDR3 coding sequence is TGTGCCAGCACCAGGACACCGGGCTACTATGGCTACACCTTC. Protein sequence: CASTRTPGYYGYTF.

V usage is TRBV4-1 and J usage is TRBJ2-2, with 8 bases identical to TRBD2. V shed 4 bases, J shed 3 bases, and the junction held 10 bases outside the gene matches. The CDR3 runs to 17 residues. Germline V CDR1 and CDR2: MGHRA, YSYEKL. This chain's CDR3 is CASSRSGGGTHTGELFF. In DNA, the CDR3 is TGCGCCAGCAGCCGATCTGGCGGGGGGACCCACACCGGGGAGCTGTTTTTT.

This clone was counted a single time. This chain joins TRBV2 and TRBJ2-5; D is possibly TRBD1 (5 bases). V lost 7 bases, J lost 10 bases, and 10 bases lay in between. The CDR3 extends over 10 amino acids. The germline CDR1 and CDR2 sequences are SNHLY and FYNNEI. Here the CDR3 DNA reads TGTGCCAGCAAACTCCAGGGCCAGTACTTC. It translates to CASKLQGQYF.

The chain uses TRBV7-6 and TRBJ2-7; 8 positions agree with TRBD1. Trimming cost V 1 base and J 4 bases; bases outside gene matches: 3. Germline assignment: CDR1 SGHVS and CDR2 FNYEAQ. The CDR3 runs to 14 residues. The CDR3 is CASSLGTGRYEQYF. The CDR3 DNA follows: TGTGCCAGCAGCTTAGGGACAGGGCGGTACGAGCAGTACTTC.